The entry below gives a single TCR beta chain sequence along with its context. Its antigen is still unknown. CDR3 length equals 13 residues. The junction had 5 bases not matched to a gene; V was cut back by 5 bases and J by 6 bases. Unique molecular identifiers had been added to the TCR beta cDNA libraries. There were 1 to 10 million T cells, and roughly 0.5 million cDNA molecules came from them. MiXCR, run by TCRdb on the PCR reads, gives a single entry per CDR3 protein. Seen here are 430,000 or so distinct CDR3 sequences, approximately 42% observed once, and the top ten hold around 8%. These data are taken from a study of post-analysis software for immune sequencing data. Whole-study findings and limits: Five TRBV segments, TRBV5-6, TRBV5-1 and TRBV20-1 among them, were found more frequent in patients than controls.

The specimen was blood. The V and J genes are TRBV12-3 or TRBV12-4 and TRBJ1-1; 8 positions match TRBD1. This TCR was sampled from a girl under 10 years old with multiple sclerosis. This CDR3 reads CASSLRTGSEAFF. As DNA, the CDR3 is TGTGCCAGCAGTCTACGGACAGGGTCTGAAGCTTTCTTT.